This TCR beta chain came from a study of shared clonotypes between healthy human individuals. Findings and caveats of the study: Between a few donors, naive CD4 clonotypes were shared at a level of around 5.2%.

Profiling relied on immunoSEQ multiplex PCR, and the TCRdb table lists in-frame clones only, not all of them. The profile shows some 1.5 million clones, about 96% of them singletons. Germline assignment: CDR1 SGHVS and CDR2 FNYEAQ. This CDR3 spans 15 amino acids. The ends were cut back, 5 bases at V and 2 bases at J, with 14 bases in the middle. Regarding this clone: Antigen unknown.

Sequenced: naive CD4+ T cells sorted from blood. Subset defined: CD45RA+ positively selected. The origin of this receptor is a man younger than 45 in good health. The J gene is TRBJ2-3, the V gene TRBV7-6; weak D call: TRBD2 (5 bases). The CDR3 nucleotides are TGTGCCAGCAGCACAACTACGAGGGCCACAGATACGCAGTATTTT. Encoded protein: CASSTTTRATDTQYF. Full variable domain (rest looked up from reference TRBV7-6 and TRBJ2-3): GAGVSQSPRYKVTKRGQDVALRCDPISGHVSLYWYRQALGQGPEFLTYFNYEAQQDKSGLPNDRFSAERPEGSISTLTIQRTEQRDSAMYRCASSTTTRATDTQYFGPGTRLTVL.